These 15 T cell receptor beta chains share one sample of origin, sequenced in a study of cytomegalovirus exposure and HLA in healthy donors. Primers included in the PCR were 60 Vbeta and 13 Jbeta primers. Assay: immunoSEQ multiplex PCR; the TCRdb copy retains only in-frame clones and omits some. The sample records more than 65,000 clones, approximately 82% being singletons. The material sequenced was PBMCs. All receptors come from a man between 18 and 35 years old in good health and CMV-seronegative.

There are a few counts of this clone. This chain uses TRBV4-3 with TRBJ2-7, with D uncertain. CDR1 and CDR2 (germline): LGHNA, YSLEER. The CDR3 extends over 16 amino acids. The V end lost 0 bases, the J end lost 4 bases, and 16 bases lay between the germline ends. CDR3 residues: CASSQDAPNALYEQYF. CDR3 in DNA: TGCGCCAGCAGCCAAGATGCCCCCAACGCTCTATACGAGCAGTACTTC.

This chain joins TRBV19 and TRBJ1-5; TRBD1 is a possible D gene (6 bases). This CDR3 contains 17 residues. Germline V gene data show CDR1 as LNHDA and CDR2 as SQIVND (reference sequence). V lost 6 bases and J 6 bases, leaving 24 bases between the germline ends. This CDR3 reads CASSPRGFGTPGQPQHF. The CDR3 DNA reads as TGTGCCAGTAGCCCGAGGGGATTTGGGACACCGGGTCAGCCCCAGCATTTT.

This chain uses TRBV11-2 with TRBJ2-3, with unresolved D. The CDR3 has 15 residues. V shed 4 bases and J shed 4 bases, with 15 bases lying between them. CDR1 is SGHAT, CDR2 FQNNGV, per germline. CDR3: CASSSIRVAADTQYF. CDR3 bases: TGTGCCAGCAGCTCTATACGGGTGGCCGCAGATACGCAGTATTTT.

The chain employs TRBV5-4 and TRBJ2-6; no reliable D call. This CDR3 contains 16 residues. Germline values: CDR1 SGHNT, CDR2 YYREEE (reference sequence). Trimming shortened V by 4 bases and J by 1 base, and 12 bases separated the two germline ends. This CDR3 reads CASSPRVRSGANVLTF. The CDR3 nucleotides are TGTGCCAGCAGCCCCCGGGTAAGGTCTGGGGCCAACGTCCTGACTTTC.

This clone was seen only a few times. The rearrangement links TRBV7-6 to TRBJ2-5; D not certain. V lost 0 bases to trimming and J lost 4 bases, with 12 bases between them. This CDR3 has 15 residues. Germline V gene sequence: CDR1 SGHVS, CDR2 FNYEAQ. Here the CDR3 reads CASSLAPRSPETQYF. Here the CDR3 DNA reads TGTGCCAGCAGCTTAGCCCCTCGGAGTCCAGAGACCCAGTACTTC.

V and J are TRBV15 and TRBJ2-7, with D unclear. The V end was cut by 1 base, the J end by 4 bases, with 11 bases between. The CDR3 runs 14 residues. Germline CDR1 is LNHNV and CDR2 is YYDKDF (reference sequence). The CDR3 is CATSRVDLEYEQYF. In DNA form, the CDR3 reads TGTGCCACCAGCAGAGTAGACTTAGAATACGAGCAGTACTTC.

J is TRBJ2-7 and V is TRBV27; a weak D match, TRBD1 (6 bases). The CDR3 is made up of 13 amino acids. Germline V gives CDR1 MNHEY, CDR2 SMNVEV (reference sequence). Trimming took 5 bases from V and 2 from J, leaving 10 bases between them. Written as DNA, the CDR3 is TGTGCCAGCAGTAGGGGGTCACCCTACGAGCAGTACTTC. Its translation is CASSRGSPYEQYF.

V usage is TRBV19 and J usage is TRBJ2-1; D gene uncertain. The CDR3 length is 18 residues. CDR1 LNHDA and CDR2 SQIVND come from the germline V gene (reference sequence). The ends were cut back, 4 bases at V and 5 bases at J, with 24 bases in the middle. CDR3: CASSNPPNLLSRNNEQFF. For the CDR3, the DNA is TGTGCCAGTAGTAACCCGCCTAATTTGCTATCACGAAACAATGAGCAGTTCTTC. The full variable domain, in which reference TRBV19 and TRBJ2-1 provide the parts outside the CDR3, is DGGITQSPKYLFRKEGQNVTLSCEQNLNHDAMYWYRQDPGQGLRLIYYSQIVNDFQKGDIAEGYSVSREKKESFPLTVTSAQKNPTAFYLCASSNPPNLLSRNNEQFFGPGTRLTVL.

This chain joins TRBV5-1 and TRBJ2-3, with a tentative D call TRBD2 (5 bases). Trimming pared 0 bases from V and 2 bases from J, leaving 13 bases between. CDR3 length: 16 amino acids. Germline CDR1 is SGHRS and CDR2 is YFSETQ. The CDR3 reads CASSLGASGVTDTQYF. CDR3 DNA: TGCGCCAGCAGCTTGGGGGCCAGCGGAGTCACAGATACGCAGTATTTT.

The V gene is TRBV18, the J gene TRBJ2-7, with D possibly being TRBD2 (6 bases). Germline CDR1 and CDR2: KGHSH and LQKENI. There are 16 residues in the CDR3. V was pared by 6 bases and J by 0 bases, with 18 bases between. This CDR3 reads CASSPRQEGLSYEQYF. CDR3 sequence (DNA): TGTGCCAGCTCGCCTCGCCAGGAGGGCCTCTCCTACGAGCAGTACTTC.

This clone was found a few times. V gene TRBV5-5 combines with J gene TRBJ2-3; possibly TRBD2 for D (6 bases). Germline CDR1 is SGHKS and CDR2 is YYEKEE (reference sequence). V lost 5 bases and J 5 bases, leaving 18 bases between the germline ends. The CDR3 contains 15 residues. CDR3 coding DNA: TGTGCCAGCAGTGCCCCCGGGAGTTACCTAGATACGCAGTATTTT. Its protein product is CASSAPGSYLDTQYF. Based on the CDR3 plus reference TRBV5-5 and TRBJ2-3, the full variable domain is DAGVTQSPTHLIKTRGQQVTLRCSPISGHKSVSWYQQVLGQGPQFIFQYYEKEERGRGNFPDRFSARQFPNYSSELNVNALLLGDSALYLCASSAPGSYLDTQYFGPGTRLTVL.

This clone has just a few counts. The chain has TRBV28 and TRBJ1-5; D perhaps matches TRBD1 (5 bases). In germline, CDR1 is MDHEN, CDR2 SYDVKM. The V end was cut by 6 bases, the J end by 6 bases, with 15 bases between. CDR3 length: 14 amino acids. The CDR3 region has the DNA TGTGCCAGCAGCTGGGACTGGCTGCCTCAGCCCCAGCATTTT. It specifies CASSWDWLPQPQHF.

In its sample, this clone was seen a few times. This chain uses TRBV10-3 with TRBJ2-1; D not resolved. V lost 5 bases and J lost 1, with 12 bases in between. Germline assignment: CDR1 ENHRY and CDR2 SYGVKD. This CDR3 spans 15 amino acids. CDR3 region: CAISTTNPSYNEQFF. As DNA, the CDR3 is TGTGCCATCAGTACGACAAATCCTTCCTACAATGAGCAGTTCTTC.

The gene calls are TRBV29-1 and TRBJ2-7, with D unresolved. V lost 5 bases, J lost 2 bases, and 7 bases lay in between. CDR3 length: 11 amino acids. CDR1 and CDR2 (germline): SQVTM, ANQGSEA. CDR3: CSVLIAYEQYF. CDR3 DNA: TGCAGCGTTCTCATAGCCTACGAGCAGTACTTC.

This clone has only a few counts. This chain joins TRBV30 and TRBJ1-1; D is perhaps TRBD1 (5 bases). The CDR3 extends over 14 amino acids. With 3 bases removed from V and 2 bases from J, the gap between germline ends came to 13 bases. CDR1 is GTSNPN and CDR2 is SVGIG in the germline V gene (reference sequence). The CDR3: CAWRWGGRNTEAFF. CDR3 in DNA: TGTGCCTGGAGATGGGGCGGGAGAAACACTGAAGCTTTCTTT.